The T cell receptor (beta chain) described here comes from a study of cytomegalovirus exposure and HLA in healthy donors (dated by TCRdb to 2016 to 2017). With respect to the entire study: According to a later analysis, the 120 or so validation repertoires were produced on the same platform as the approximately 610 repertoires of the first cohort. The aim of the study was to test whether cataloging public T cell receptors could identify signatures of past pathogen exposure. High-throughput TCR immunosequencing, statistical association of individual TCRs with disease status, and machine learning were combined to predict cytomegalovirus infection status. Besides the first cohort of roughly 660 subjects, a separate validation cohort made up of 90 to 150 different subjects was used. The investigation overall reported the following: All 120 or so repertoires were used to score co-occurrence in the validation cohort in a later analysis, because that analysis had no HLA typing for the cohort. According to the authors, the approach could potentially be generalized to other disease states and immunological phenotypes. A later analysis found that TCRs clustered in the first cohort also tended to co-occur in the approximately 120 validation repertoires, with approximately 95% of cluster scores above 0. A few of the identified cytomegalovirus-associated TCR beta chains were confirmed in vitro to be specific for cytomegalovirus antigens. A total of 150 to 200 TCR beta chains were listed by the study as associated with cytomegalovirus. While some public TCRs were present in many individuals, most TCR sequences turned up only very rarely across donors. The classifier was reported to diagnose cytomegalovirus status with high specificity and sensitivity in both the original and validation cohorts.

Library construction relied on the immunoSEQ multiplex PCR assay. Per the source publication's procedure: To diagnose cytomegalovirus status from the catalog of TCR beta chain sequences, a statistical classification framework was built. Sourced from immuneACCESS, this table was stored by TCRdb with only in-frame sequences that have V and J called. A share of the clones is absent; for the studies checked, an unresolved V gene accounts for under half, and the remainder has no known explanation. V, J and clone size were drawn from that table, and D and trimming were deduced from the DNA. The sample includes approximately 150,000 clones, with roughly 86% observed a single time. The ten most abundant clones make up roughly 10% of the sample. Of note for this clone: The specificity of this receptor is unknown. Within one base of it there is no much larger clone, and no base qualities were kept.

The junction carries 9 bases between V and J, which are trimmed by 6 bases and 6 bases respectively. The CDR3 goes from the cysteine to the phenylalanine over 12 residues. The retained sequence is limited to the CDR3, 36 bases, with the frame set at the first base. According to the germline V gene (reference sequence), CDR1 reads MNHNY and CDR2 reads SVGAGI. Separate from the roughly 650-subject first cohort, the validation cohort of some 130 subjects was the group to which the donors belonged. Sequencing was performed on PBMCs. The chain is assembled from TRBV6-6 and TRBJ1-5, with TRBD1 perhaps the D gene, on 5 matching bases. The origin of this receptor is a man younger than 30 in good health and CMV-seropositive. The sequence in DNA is TGTGCCAGCAGCGACGGGGGTCAGCCCCAGCATTTT. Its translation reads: CASSDGGQPQHF.